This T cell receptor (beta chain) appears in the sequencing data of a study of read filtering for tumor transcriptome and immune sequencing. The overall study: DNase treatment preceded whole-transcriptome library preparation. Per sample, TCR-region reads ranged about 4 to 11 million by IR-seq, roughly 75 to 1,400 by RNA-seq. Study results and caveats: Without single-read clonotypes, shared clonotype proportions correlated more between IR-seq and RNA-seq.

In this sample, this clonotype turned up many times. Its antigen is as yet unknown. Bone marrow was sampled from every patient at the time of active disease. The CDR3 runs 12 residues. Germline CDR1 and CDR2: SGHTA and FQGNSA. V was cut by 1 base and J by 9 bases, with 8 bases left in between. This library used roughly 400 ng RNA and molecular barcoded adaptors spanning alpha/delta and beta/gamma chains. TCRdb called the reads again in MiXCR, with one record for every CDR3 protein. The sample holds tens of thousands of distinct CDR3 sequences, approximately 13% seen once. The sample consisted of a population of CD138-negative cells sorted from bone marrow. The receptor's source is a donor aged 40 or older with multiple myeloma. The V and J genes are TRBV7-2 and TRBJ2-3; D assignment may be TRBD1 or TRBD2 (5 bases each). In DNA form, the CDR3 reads TGTGCCAGCAGCTTAGGGTGGGGGACGCAGTATTTT. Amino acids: CASSLGWGTQYF.